One TCR beta chain is described in this entry. Its antigen remains unknown. V lost 6 bases to trimming and J lost 11 bases, with 25 bases between them. CDR3 length: 15 residues. Germline CDR1 SEHNR, CDR2 FQNEAQ (reference sequence). This sample is part of a study of cytomegalovirus exposure and HLA in healthy donors. Study findings and constraints: Some public TCRs appeared in many individuals, while most sequences were rare. Researchers reported that a few CMV-associated chains were confirmed in vitro as CMV antigen-specific.

Profiling relied on immunoSEQ multiplex PCR, and the TCRdb table lists in-frame clones only, not all of them. The sample has about 71,000 clones; roughly 94% are singletons. The sample was PBMCs. The chain couples TRBV7-9 to TRBJ2-5; weak D call: TRBD2 (6 bases). The source of this sequence is a man younger than 30 in good health and CMV-seropositive. The CDR3 nucleotides read TGTGCCAGCAGTCCCCGCGGGACCCTCCAATTGGAGCAGTACTTC. Translating gives CASSPRGTLQLEQYF.